Below, 31 T cell receptor beta chains from the same sample are listed, as sequenced in a study of human T cells and chemical hapten exposure (dated by TCRdb to 2020 to 2023). Library prep was done by RACE. TCRdb lists the instrument as NextSeq 500. The public reads were reanalyzed by TCRdb: fastp trimming at Q25, MiXCR alignment, in-frame beta chains only. Under each unique CDR3 protein, matching rows form one entry showing the most common genes and DNA. The sample contains tens of thousands of distinct CDR3 sequences, over 9.5% of them found a single time. Jointly, the top ten make up approximately 6.2% of the sample. Read against the paper, the sample's time point label means: pre-sensitization, week 0. According to the study, the label for this sample's treatment or condition signals: therapeutic diphenylcyclopropenone sensitization with weekly scalp DPC. The sequencing here drew on whole blood, taken in connection with sensitization to the hapten diphenylcyclopropenone (DPC). Receptors originate from a man aged 30 to 45 with alopecia areata. Some clones in this sample may be carry-over from other donors' samples.

This clonotype has ten or more counts. V and J are TRBV18 and TRBJ2-5; D gene ambiguous. The CDR3 loop spans 14 amino acids. The germline V gene encodes CDR1 KGHSH and CDR2 LQKENI. Trimming removed 1 base from V and 3 bases from J, with 9 bases in between. The CDR3 loop reads CASSPRGPKETQYF. The CDR3 nucleotides are TGTGCCAGCTCACCACGCGGACCAAAAGAGACCCAGTACTTC.

The gene calls are TRBV4-3 and TRBJ1-6, with D maybe TRBD1 (5 bases). The length of the CDR3 is 15 residues. In germline, CDR1 is LGHNA, CDR2 YSLEER. V gave up 3 bases and J gave up 10 bases, with 16 bases separating them. The CDR3 loop reads CASSQGTGGWSPLHF. The CDR3, as DNA: TGCGCCAGCAGCCAGGGGACGGGGGGGTGGTCACCCCTCCACTTT.

This sequence joins TRBV12-3 or TRBV12-4 and TRBJ1-2, with D uncertain. The CDR3 runs to 13 residues. V lost 5 bases, J lost 10 bases, and 17 bases lay in between. The DNA of the CDR3 is TGTGCCAGCAGTCTTTGGACGGAAAGTGACTACACCTTC. This encodes CASSLWTESDYTF.

This clonotype has at least ten counts. This chain connects TRBV11-2 to TRBJ1-1; D might be TRBD1 (5 bases). CDR3 length: 16 residues. The germline gives CDR1 SGHAT, CDR2 FQNNGV. Trimming stripped 4 bases from V and 0 bases from J, with 15 bases between. CDR3 nucleotides: TGTGCCAGCAGCTCCACCCAGGGATTCATGAACACTGAAGCTTTCTTT. Translation: CASSSTQGFMNTEAFF.

In this sample, this clonotype turned up a few times. The chain recombines TRBV28 with TRBJ2-6, with no clear D. V shed 5 bases and J shed 10 bases, with 9 bases lying between them. Germline lookup yields CDR1 MDHEN and CDR2 SYDVKM. The CDR3 totals 12 residues. This CDR3 reads CASSLMANVLTF. CDR3 nucleotide sequence: TGTGCCAGCAGTCTCATGGCGAACGTCCTGACTTTC.

This clonotype was detected only a few times. V and J are TRBV3-1 and TRBJ2-3, with no clear D. The CDR3 runs to 14 residues. Germline CDR1 reads LGHDT; CDR2 reads YNNKEL (reference sequence). The V end was cut by 1 base, the J end by 1 base, with 6 bases between. As DNA, the CDR3 is TGTGCCAGCAGCCAAGTCTGGGGCACAGATACGCAGTATTTT. Translation gives CASSQVWGTDTQYF.

The rearrangement links TRBV7-9 to TRBJ2-5; D not certain. This CDR3 contains 13 residues. Germline CDR1 and CDR2: SEHNR and FQNEAQ (reference sequence). Trimming removed 5 bases from V and 5 bases from J, with 12 bases in between. The DNA for the CDR3 is TGTGCCAGCAGCCAAGTCGGGTACGAGACCCAGTACTTC. Translating it yields CASSQVGYETQYF.

This clonotype was detected many times. This chain joins TRBV7-9 and TRBJ2-2; 7 nucleotides line up with TRBD2. Germline V gene sequence: CDR1 SEHNR, CDR2 FQNEAQ (reference sequence). The V segment lost 6 bases and the J segment 5 bases; nucleotides outside the gene matches: 15. The CDR3 sequence is 17 residues long. The CDR3 here is CASRTPGLKFRTGELFF. The CDR3, as DNA: TGTGCCAGCAGGACCCCGGGACTAAAGTTTAGAACCGGGGAGCTGTTTTTT. Combining the CDR3 with reference TRBV7-9 and TRBJ2-2 gives the whole variable domain DTGVSQNPRHKITKRGQNVTFRCDPISEHNRLYWYRQTLGQGPEFLTYFQNEAQLEKSRLLSDRFSAERPKGSFSTLEIQRTEQGDSAMYLCASRTPGLKFRTGELFFGEGSRLTVL.

The J gene is TRBJ2-3, the V gene TRBV6-1; TRBD2 is a possible D gene (6 bases). The germline CDR1 and CDR2 sequences are MNHNS and SASEGT. There are 13 residues in the CDR3. Trimming cost V 8 bases and J 0 bases, with 9 bases left between them. As DNA, the CDR3 is TGTGCCAGCGTGGGGACTAGCACAGATACGCAGTATTTT. This translates into CASVGTSTDTQYF.

This clonotype was seen more than once but under ten times. This sequence joins TRBV6-5 and TRBJ1-1; tentatively, D is TRBD1 (5 bases). The CDR3 extends over 16 amino acids. From germline, CDR1 is MNHEY and CDR2 SVGAGI. With 6 bases removed from V and 0 bases from J, the gap between germline ends came to 17 bases. CDR3 loop: CASRRTLGHLNTEAFF. In DNA form, the CDR3 reads TGTGCCAGCAGGAGGACCCTCGGACACTTGAACACTGAAGCTTTCTTT.

The chain links TRBV6-2 or TRBV6-3 to TRBJ2-2; no clear D. Germline V lookup: CDR1 MNHEY, CDR2 SVGEGT. V lost 3 bases and J 7 bases, leaving 9 bases between the germline ends. There are 13 residues in the CDR3. The CDR3 is CASSYGRVGELFF. In nucleotides, the CDR3 is TGTGCCAGCAGTTATGGACGAGTCGGGGAGCTGTTTTTT.

This clonotype was seen repeatedly, ten times or more. The chain recombines TRBV3-1 with TRBJ1-2, with a tentative D call TRBD1 (5 bases). The germline V and J ends were trimmed by 1 base and 6 bases, with 21 bases remaining between them. The CDR3 sequence is 17 residues long. The germline CDR1 and CDR2 sequences are LGHDT and YNNKEL (reference sequence). CDR3 sequence (DNA): TGTGCCAGCAGCCAAGCGGGGATCAGGGTACGGACTAATGGCTACACCTTC. Its protein is CASSQAGIRVRTNGYTF.

This clonotype was seen ten or more times. V and J are TRBV27 and TRBJ2-2; the match to TRBD2 covers 8 bases. The V segment lost 7 bases and the J segment 7 bases; nucleotides outside the gene matches: 8. CDR3 length: 14 amino acids. Germline CDR1 and CDR2: MNHEY and SMNVEV (reference sequence). The CDR3 spells CASNPGLEDGELFF. CDR3 in DNA: TGTGCCAGCAATCCGGGACTAGAGGACGGGGAGCTGTTTTTT.

The chain employs TRBV24-1 and TRBJ2-3; TRBD2 is a possible D gene (5 bases). V was shortened by 4 bases and J by 6 bases, with 7 bases between the two germline ends. Germline CDR1 KGHDR, CDR2 SFDVKD. CDR3 length: 12 residues. The CDR3 sequence is CATSETGDTQYF. The DNA of the CDR3 is TGTGCCACCAGTGAAACGGGGGATACGCAGTATTTT.

This clonotype was observed a handful of times. The chain joins TRBV7-3 to TRBJ1-1; D is ambiguous. Trimming took off 0 bases at V and 6 bases at J, with 8 bases between the two ends. Germline CDR1 is SGHTA and CDR2 is FQGTGA. The CDR3 is 13 amino acids. The CDR3 coding sequence is TGTGCCAGCAGCTTAACGTGGGGAGCTGAAGCTTTCTTT. This codes for CASSLTWGAEAFF.

The chain recombines TRBV7-2 with TRBJ2-3; 10 bases are a match to TRBD2. J gave up 3 bases and V 3 bases, and 6 bases lay outside the gene matches. The CDR3 spans 16 residues. Germline V gene data show CDR1 as SGHTA and CDR2 as FQGNSA. CDR3 residues: CASSFTSGMATDTQYF. The CDR3 bases are TGTGCCAGCAGCTTCACTAGCGGGATGGCGACAGATACGCAGTATTTT.

This clonotype has at least ten counts. This chain links TRBV4-1 with TRBJ1-6; D is unclear. V lost 0 bases and J 14 bases, leaving 5 bases between the germline ends. The germline V gene encodes CDR1 MGHRA and CDR2 YSYEKL. The CDR3 length is 11 residues. The CDR3: CASSQEGSLHF. In DNA form, the CDR3 reads TGCGCCAGCAGCCAAGAGGGTTCCCTCCACTTT.

The V and J genes are TRBV29-1 and TRBJ2-2, with no clear D. V dropped 3 bases and J dropped 1 base, with 6 bases sitting between them. Per germline, CDR1 SQVTM and CDR2 ANQGSEA. The CDR3 covers 13 residues. The CDR3 protein is CSVEKGNTGELFF. The CDR3 DNA reads as TGCAGCGTTGAGAAGGGGAACACCGGGGAGCTGTTTTTT.

About this clonotype itself: A much larger clonotype is one base distant, so this may be a read error. V gene TRBV5-6 combines with J gene TRBJ2-7, with D possibly being TRBD2 (6 bases). V lost 4 bases, J lost 5 bases, and 16 bases lay in between. In germline, CDR1 is SGHDT, CDR2 YYEEEE. There are 14 residues in the CDR3. CDR3 sequence reads: CASSEGLRDHEQYV. Here the CDR3 DNA reads TGTGCCAGCAGCGAGGGACTTCGGGACCACGAGCAGTACGTC.

The chain joins TRBV6-5 to TRBJ1-3; D gene uncertain. V was pared by 0 bases and J by 0 bases, with 12 bases between. Germline assignment: CDR1 MNHEY and CDR2 SVGAGI. This CDR3 region has 17 residues. The CDR3 sequence is CASSYSHGRSSGNTIYF. The CDR3 DNA is TGTGCCAGCAGTTACTCACACGGACGAAGCTCTGGAAACACCATATATTTT.

This clonotype was recorded a few times. The genes are TRBV5-5 and TRBJ1-3; maybe TRBD1 (5 bases). Between the trimmed V and J ends, which lost 3 bases and 4 bases, there was a span of 17 bases. The germline V gene encodes CDR1 SGHKS and CDR2 YYEKEE (reference sequence). The CDR3 is made up of 16 amino acids. The DNA of the CDR3 is TGTGCCAGCAGCTCACATGACAGTTACTCCGGAAACACCATATATTTT. It yields the protein CASSSHDSYSGNTIYF.

This clonotype turned up a few times. J is TRBJ1-2 and V is TRBV18, with D uncertain. This CDR3 has 11 amino acids. Looked up from germline, CDR1 is KGHSH and CDR2 is LQKENI. The CDR3 DNA reads as TGTGTTACTATGGGCGGAGATGGCTACACCTTC. Its protein is CVTMGGDGYTF.

This rearrangement joins TRBV30 to TRBJ2-1; TRBD1 agrees at 8 bases. Germline V gene lookup returns CDR1 GTSNPN and CDR2 SVGIG (reference sequence). The CDR3 runs 10 residues. J was trimmed by 12 bases and V by 5 bases; bases with no gene match: 3. CDR3 amino acids: CAWDRGRQFF. CDR3 nucleotides: TGTGCCTGGGACAGGGGAAGGCAGTTCTTC.

V and J are TRBV24-1 and TRBJ2-1; D may be TRBD2 (5 bases). Germline assignment: CDR1 KGHDR and CDR2 SFDVKD. The V end lost 2 bases, the J end lost 10 bases, and 11 bases lay between the germline ends. This CDR3 comprises 13 residues. As DNA, the CDR3 is TGTGCCACCAGTGATTCGACGGCTAGCGAGCAGTTCTTC. This sequence encodes CATSDSTASEQFF.

This clonotype has ten or more counts. This sequence joins TRBV12-3 or TRBV12-4 and TRBJ2-5; possibly TRBD1 or TRBD2 for D (5 bases each). Trimming pared 2 bases from V and 5 bases from J, leaving 9 bases between. The CDR3 has 13 residues. In nucleotides, the CDR3 is TGTGCCAGCAGTTTATCTGGGACGGAGACCCAGTACTTC. This codes for CASSLSGTETQYF.

This clonotype was seen a few times. J is TRBJ1-2 and V is TRBV29-1; 9 bases agree with TRBD1. After removal of 6 bases from V and 5 bases from J, the junction contained 4 bases not matched to a gene. This CDR3 contains 12 residues. Germline CDR1 reads SQVTM; CDR2 reads ANQGSEA. For the CDR3, the DNA is TGCAGCGTCCCCGACAGGGGGTATGGCTACACCTTC. It encodes CSVPDRGYGYTF.

This clonotype was picked up a small number of times. A read error is likely, as this CDR3 ends without the conserved phenylalanine or tryptophan. It is unclear where the CDR3 begins or ends on the DNA, so no DNA is shown, and the CDR3 is as TCRdb lists it. V is TRBV28 and J is TRBJ2-7. Germline CDR1 and CDR2: MDHEN and SYDVKM. Counting both end residues, the CDR3 totals 11 amino acids. CDR3 residues: CASSVGQAFSI.

The sample holds many counts of this clonotype. The chain employs TRBV7-9 and TRBJ2-1; 10 bases agree with TRBD2. The trim removed 5 bases at V and 7 bases at J, leaving 8 bases unmatched. This CDR3 has 15 residues. Germline V gives CDR1 SEHNR, CDR2 FQNEAQ (reference sequence). DNA for the CDR3: TGTGCCAGCAGCCCCTTAGCGGGGGGCATGAATGAGCAGTTCTTC. Protein: CASSPLAGGMNEQFF.

In this sample, this clonotype turned up a few times. This chain connects TRBV28 to TRBJ1-2; a possible D gene is TRBD1 (5 bases). Germline CDR1 reads MDHEN; CDR2 reads SYDVKM. The CDR3 sequence is 15 residues long. Trimming shortened V by 2 bases and J by 3 bases, and 13 bases separated the two germline ends. The CDR3, as DNA: TGTGCCAGCAGTTTACCGGGGACGGTAGACTATGGCTACACCTTC. It encodes CASSLPGTVDYGYTF.

This clonotype has ten or more counts. In DNA form, the CDR3 reads TGTGCCAGCAGTGAAGTCCAAGCGGAACTTGCCGGGGAGCTGTTTTTT. This codes for CASSEVQAELAGELFF. The rearrangement links TRBV2 to TRBJ2-2; D possibly corresponds to TRBD2 (5 bases). The V and J ends lost 1 base and 6 bases respectively, with 15 bases between them. This CDR3 has 16 amino acids. Germline lookup yields CDR1 SNHLY and CDR2 FYNNEI.

This chain joins TRBV11-3 and TRBJ2-1, with D possibly TRBD1 on 5 matching bases. Per the germline V gene, CDR1 is SGHNT and CDR2 is YENEEA. Trimming took off 0 bases at V and 8 bases at J, with 14 bases between the two ends. This CDR3 is built from 15 residues. This CDR3 reads CASSLDPRQSDEQFF. DNA for the CDR3: TGTGCCAGCAGCTTAGACCCTCGACAGAGCGATGAGCAGTTCTTC.